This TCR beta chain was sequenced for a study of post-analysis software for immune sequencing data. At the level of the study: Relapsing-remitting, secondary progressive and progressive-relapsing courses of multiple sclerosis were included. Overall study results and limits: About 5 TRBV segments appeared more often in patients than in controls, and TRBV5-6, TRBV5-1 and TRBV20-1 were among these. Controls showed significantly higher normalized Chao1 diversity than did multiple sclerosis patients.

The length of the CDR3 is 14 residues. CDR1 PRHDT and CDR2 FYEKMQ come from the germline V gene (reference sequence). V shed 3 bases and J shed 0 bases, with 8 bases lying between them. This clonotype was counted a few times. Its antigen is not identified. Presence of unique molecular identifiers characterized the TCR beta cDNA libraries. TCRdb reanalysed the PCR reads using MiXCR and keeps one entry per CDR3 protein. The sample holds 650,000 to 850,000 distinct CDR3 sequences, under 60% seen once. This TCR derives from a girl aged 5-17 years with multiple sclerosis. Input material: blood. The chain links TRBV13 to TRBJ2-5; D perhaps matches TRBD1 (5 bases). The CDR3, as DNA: TGTGCCAGCAGCTTGGAAGGGGACCAAGAGACCCAGTACTTC. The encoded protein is CASSLEGDQETQYF.